This TCR beta chain derives from a study of shared clonotypes between healthy human individuals. Once extracted for a subset, genomic DNA was divided evenly among several immunoSEQ plates. Methods used by the authors: ImmunoSEQ junction-only sequences lacked quality scores, so their filtering differed. The assay was immunoSEQ multiplex PCR, and TCRdb's table has in-frame clones only and misses some. That table is the source of V, J and clone size, and D and trimming were worked out from the DNA. The sample has about half a million clones; 81% are singletons. In regard to this clone: What it binds is not known. This is likely an artifact of a read error, given a far larger clone one base away.

The length of the CDR3 is 14 residues. Looked up from germline, CDR1 is SGHAT and CDR2 is FQNNGV. Unmatched junction bases numbered 6, after V lost 8 bases and J lost 2 bases. Notes on the study in general: There were few donors, and this limited the genetic and exposure-history diversity represented.

This receptor was identified in a woman aged 40 to 55 in good health. Some clones in this sample may be carry-over from other donors' samples. Sequenced material: PBMCs. This chain uses TRBV11-2 with TRBJ2-7; 10 bases are shared with TRBD1. The CDR3 DNA sequence: TGTGCCAGCGGCCGGGACAGGGGCGCCTACGAGCAGTACTTC. This encodes CASGRDRGAYEQYF.